This T cell receptor (beta chain) emerged from a study of control samples from healthy donors and cancer patients. Sequencing used immunoSEQ multiplex PCR; TCRdb keeps in-frame clones, though not all of them. The sample yields some 130,000 clones, about 88% seen once. On this clone itself: The germline gene is not matched at one end of the junction; a read error may be the cause.

What was sequenced was blood. This clonotype was obtained from a woman in her 30s in good health.

The CDR3: CASSLGTSGTNEQFF. Here the CDR3 DNA reads TGTGCTAGCAGCCTCGGGACTAGCGGCACCAATGAGCAGTTCTTC. The gene calls are TRBV7-7 and TRBJ2-1, with 11 bases lining up with TRBD2. Germline CDR1 reads SSHAT; CDR2 reads FNYEAQ (reference sequence). The CDR3 loop spans 15 amino acids.